This T cell receptor beta chain was recorded in a study of shared clonotypes between healthy human individuals (dated by TCRdb to about 2020). Turning to the overall study: The cohort comprised a couple of women and a few men aged 18 to 49 years. For each donor, CD4 naive and CD4 memory were each run on three plates, CD8 naive on two plates, and CD8 memory on one plate. To estimate repertoire size and how much clonotypes are shared between individuals, the study performed deep sequencing of blood TCR repertoires from roughly five healthy adults. Between about 0.9 and 9 billion PBMCs per donor were obtained by leukapheresis. Libraries were prepared and TCR repertoires were sequenced by different laboratories using diverse techniques, in order to increase sequencing depth and limit assay-specific biases. What the authors observed across the whole study: Rarefaction of sorted-subset datasets indicated incomplete sequencing despite the large sequencing depth. Estimated clonotype richness was generally larger for naive than for memory subsets. Across a handful of donors, approximately 4.6% of naive CD4, 3.5% of naive CD8, about 2% of memory CD4, and 0.4% of memory CD8 clonotypes were shared. Because the study included only a small number of donors, the genetic and exposure-history diversity represented was limited. Sampling was restricted to blood, and TCR repertoires in tissues likely differ from the TCR repertoires found in blood. Pairwise subsampling led to the expectation that sequencing depth would affect the degree of clonotype sharing among donors. Clonotypes shared by all four sorted-subset donors showed higher generation probabilities than non-shared clonotypes.

Healthy HIV-negative adults with no recently reported acute infections or vaccinations were included as donors. Every donor was a Caucasian adult residing in Nashville, Tennessee, USA. CD4+ T cells were enriched by magnetic negative selection, after which naive cells were positively selected on CD45RA and the negative fraction was taken as the memory subset. After blood collection by leukapheresis, PBMCs were isolated using Ficoll-Histopaque density gradient centrifugation and then cryopreserved in the vapor phase of liquid nitrogen. Analytical flow cytometry was used to check the purity and quantity of every magnetically sorted T cell population. Genomic DNA was isolated from every sorted fraction and measured by UV absorbance on a Nanodrop 2000c. Using the deep immunoSEQ assay, TCR CDR3 regions were amplified from genomic DNA by multiplex PCR. Extracted genomic DNA from each cell subset was distributed evenly across all wells of several immunoSEQ 96-well plates, and each plate was treated as a replicate. For sorted subsets, around 200 ng genomic DNA, equal to tens of thousands of T cell genomes, was loaded into each replicate PCR. Purified libraries were measured with a Qubit 3.0 fluorometer, size-checked on a Bioanalyzer 2100, and measured again with the KAPA Library Quantification kit. Each immunoSEQ 96-well plate was sequenced on its own single-read 150-cycle Illumina NextSeq 550 flow cell. Regarding the original processing steps: Because the immunoSEQ output held only junctional sequences and lacked quality scores, the filtering could not match the filtering applied to full-length reads. To assign V/J genes and CDR3, sequences were annotated using PyIR, a Python wrapper for IgBLAST v1.9, with IMGT germline references. Reads were filtered out if the reads had weak V/J assignments (E-value above 1e-6), no CDR3, stop codons, out-of-frame junctions, or ambiguous translated residues. V3J clonotypes were defined by identical inferred V gene, J gene, and CDR3 amino acid sequence. To compute the percentage overlap between repertoires, the number of shared unique clonotypes was divided by the size of the smaller repertoire. Three approaches were used to assess repertoire richness: RTK rarefaction, the Chao1 estimator, and Recon v2.1 estimates of unobserved clonotypes. OLGA was used to compute generation probabilities for all TCRbeta clonotypes that the gDNA method yielded from a handful of donors. TCRdb stores this immuneACCESS table with in-frame sequences only. Part of the clones is absent; in the studies checked, under half of the shortfall reflects unresolved V genes, and no reason is known for the rest. The V and J calls and clone size come from that table; D and trimming were worked out from the DNA. For this sample there are some 1 million clones; about 75% appear just once. 1.4% to 1.5% of the sample belongs to the ten largest clones.

This clone was seen a few times. The antigen this receptor binds is unknown. Base qualities are not at hand, and no much larger clone is one base apart. The sample was memory CD4+ T cells sorted from blood. Sample cell subset or site, as interpreted from the label and publication: CD45RA-negative fraction. This TCR came from a man between 18 and 29 years old in good health.

The nucleotide sequence reads TGTGCCAGCAGCCGGATGGACGGGAACACTGAAGCTTTCTTT. Its coded protein is CASSRMDGNTEAFF. This chain joins TRBV2 to TRBJ1-1, with no D gene named confidently. Measured from the cysteine to the phenylalanine, the CDR3 is 14 residues long. Only the CDR3 portion is preserved as DNA: 42 bases, with reading frame beginning at the first base. Relative to germline, V is 6 bases shorter and J is 1 base shorter, with 12 bases between their ends. Looking up the germline V gene yields CDR1 SNHLY and CDR2 FYNNEI. When the CDR3 is completed using the reference TRBV2 and TRBJ1-1 genes on either side, the full variable domain is EPEVTQTPSHQVTQMGQEVILRCVPISNHLYFYWYRQILGQKVEFLVSFYNNEISEKSEIFDDQFSVERPDGSNFTLKIRSTKLEDSAMYFCASSRMDGNTEAFFGQGTRLTVV.